The T cell receptor beta chain described here comes from a study of Graves' ophthalmopathy and Graves' hyperthyroidism. Findings of the study overall: Its predictions of ophthalmopathy progression gave the model 60% to 71% sensitivity and 72.22% specificity. Blood also held most thyroid clonotypes expanded above 0.001 frequency.

Amplified material comprised TCR beta CDR3 regions derived from RNA transcripts. Second-round multiplex PCR followed a first-round RT-PCR using HTBI primers. MiXCR, applied by TCRdb to the multiplex PCR reads, yields one record per CDR3 protein. The sample has about 660,000 distinct CDR3 sequences; roughly 41% are singletons. The diagnostic workup employed clinical symptoms, serum thyroxine, TRAb, thyroid ultrasound and orbital computed tomography. As concerns this clonotype: Its antigen is not identified.

With V trimmed by 6 bases and J by 5 bases, 3 bases remained unmatched. This CDR3 region has 13 residues. Germline CDR1 and CDR2: ENHRY and SYGVKD. The rearrangement uses TRBV10-3 and TRBJ2-7; 11 bases fit TRBD1. This TCR came from an adult man with Graves' ophthalmopathy. Sequences were obtained from peripheral blood. The CDR3, as DNA: TGTGCCATCAGGGGGACAGGGGGGCACGAGCAGTACTTC. Its translation is CAIRGTGGHEQYF.